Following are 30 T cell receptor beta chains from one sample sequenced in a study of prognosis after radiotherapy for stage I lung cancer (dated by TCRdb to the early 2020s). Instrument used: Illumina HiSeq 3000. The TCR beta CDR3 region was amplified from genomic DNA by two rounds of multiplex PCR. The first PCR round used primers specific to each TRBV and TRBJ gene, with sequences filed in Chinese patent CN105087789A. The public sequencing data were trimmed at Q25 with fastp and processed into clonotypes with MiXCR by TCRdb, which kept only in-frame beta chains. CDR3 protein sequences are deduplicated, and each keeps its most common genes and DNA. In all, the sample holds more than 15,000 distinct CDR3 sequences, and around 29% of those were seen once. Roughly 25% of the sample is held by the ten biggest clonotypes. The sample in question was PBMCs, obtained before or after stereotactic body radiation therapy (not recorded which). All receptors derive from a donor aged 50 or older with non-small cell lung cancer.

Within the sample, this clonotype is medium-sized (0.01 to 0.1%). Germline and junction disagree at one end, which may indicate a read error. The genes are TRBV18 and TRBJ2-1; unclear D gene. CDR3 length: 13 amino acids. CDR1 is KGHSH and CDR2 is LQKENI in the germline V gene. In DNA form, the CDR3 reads TGTGCCAGCTCATCATCAAACCCATTAATAGGGATCTTC. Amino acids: CASSSSNPLIGIF.

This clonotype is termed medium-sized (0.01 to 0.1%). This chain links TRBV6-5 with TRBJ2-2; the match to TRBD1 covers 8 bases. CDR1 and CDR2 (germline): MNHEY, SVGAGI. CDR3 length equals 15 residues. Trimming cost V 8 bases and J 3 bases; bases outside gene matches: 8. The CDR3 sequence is CASQEEDRDTGELFF. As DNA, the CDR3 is TGTGCCAGCCAAGAAGAGGACAGGGACACCGGGGAGCTGTTTTTT.

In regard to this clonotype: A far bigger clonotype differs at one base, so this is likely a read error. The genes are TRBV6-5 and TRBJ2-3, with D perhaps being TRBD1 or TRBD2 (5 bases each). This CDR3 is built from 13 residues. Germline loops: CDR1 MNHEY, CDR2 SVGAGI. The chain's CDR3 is CAISRDSTDTQYF. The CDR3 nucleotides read TGTGCCATCAGTAGGGACAGCACAGATACGCAGTATTTT.

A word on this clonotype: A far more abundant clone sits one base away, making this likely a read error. CDR3 sequence: CVSSPRGSGYTF. The CDR3, as DNA: TGTGTCAGCAGCCCCCGGGGGTCCGGCTACACCTTC. This chain connects TRBV6-4 to TRBJ1-2; D is perhaps TRBD1 (5 bases). CDR3 length: 12 residues. CDR1 and CDR2 (germline): MRHNA, SNTAGT.

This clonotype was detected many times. As DNA, the CDR3 is TGTGCCAGCTCACCACTCGTCCGGGGGCGAGATACGCAGTATTTT. Translated: CASSPLVRGRDTQYF. V is TRBV18 and J is TRBJ2-3; the D call may be TRBD1 or TRBD2 (6 bases each). The CDR3 is made up of 15 amino acids. V was shortened by 1 base and J by 5 bases, with 13 bases between the two germline ends. The germline gives CDR1 KGHSH, CDR2 LQKENI.

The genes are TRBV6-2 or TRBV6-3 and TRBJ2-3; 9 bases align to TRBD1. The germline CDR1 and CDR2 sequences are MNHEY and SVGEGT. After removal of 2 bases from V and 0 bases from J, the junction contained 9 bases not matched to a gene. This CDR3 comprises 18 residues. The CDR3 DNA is TGTGCCAGCAGTTACCGACGTACACAGGGGGCAAGCACAGATACGCAGTATTTT. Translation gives CASSYRRTQGASTDTQYF.

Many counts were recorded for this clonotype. The CDR3 nucleotides read TGTGCCAGCTCACCGGACGGAAACTATGGCTACACCTTC. Its protein is CASSPDGNYGYTF. This chain connects TRBV18 to TRBJ1-2; D remains unclear. Trimming left V 3 bases short and J 2 bases short, with 7 bases between. CDR1 and CDR2 (germline): KGHSH, LQKENI. There are 13 residues in the CDR3.

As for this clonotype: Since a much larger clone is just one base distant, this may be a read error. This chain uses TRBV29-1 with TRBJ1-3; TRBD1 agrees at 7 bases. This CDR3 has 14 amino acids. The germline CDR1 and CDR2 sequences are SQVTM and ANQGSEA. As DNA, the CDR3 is TGCTGCGTTGGGGGTGACAGGGTAGGAAACACCATATATTTT. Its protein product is CCVGGDRVGNTIYF.

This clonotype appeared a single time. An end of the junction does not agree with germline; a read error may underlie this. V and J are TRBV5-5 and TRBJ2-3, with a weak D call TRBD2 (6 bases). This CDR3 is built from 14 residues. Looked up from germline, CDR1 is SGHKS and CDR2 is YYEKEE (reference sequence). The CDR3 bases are TGTGCCAGCAGCTTCAGGCGGGGATCAGATACGCATTATTTT. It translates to CASSFRRGSDTHYF.

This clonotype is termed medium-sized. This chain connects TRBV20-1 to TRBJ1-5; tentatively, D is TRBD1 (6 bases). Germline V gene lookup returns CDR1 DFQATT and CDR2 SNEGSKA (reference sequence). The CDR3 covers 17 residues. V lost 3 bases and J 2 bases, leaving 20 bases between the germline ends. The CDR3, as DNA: TGCAGTGCTAGGGCTCTAGGCAGGGGAGGAGGCAATCAGCCCCAGCATTTT. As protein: CSARALGRGGGNQPQHF.

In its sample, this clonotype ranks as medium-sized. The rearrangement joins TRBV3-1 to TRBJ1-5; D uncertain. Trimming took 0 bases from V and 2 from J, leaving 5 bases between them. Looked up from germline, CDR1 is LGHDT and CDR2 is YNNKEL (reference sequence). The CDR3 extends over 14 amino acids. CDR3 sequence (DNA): TGTGCCAGCAGCCAAGATGGGGGCAATCAGCCCCAGCATTTT. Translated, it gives CASSQDGGNQPQHF.

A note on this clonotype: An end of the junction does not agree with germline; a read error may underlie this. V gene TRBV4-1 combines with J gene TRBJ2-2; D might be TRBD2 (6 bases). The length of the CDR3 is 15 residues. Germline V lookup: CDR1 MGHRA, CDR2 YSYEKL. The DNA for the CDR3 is TGCGCCAGCAGCCAAGATCCCCAGGGCGCCCGGGAGCTGGTTTTT. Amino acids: CASSQDPQGARELVF.

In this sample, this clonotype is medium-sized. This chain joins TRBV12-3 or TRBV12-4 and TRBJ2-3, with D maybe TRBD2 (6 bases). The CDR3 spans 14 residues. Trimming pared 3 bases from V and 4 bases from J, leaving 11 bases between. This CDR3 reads CASSFRGWADTQYF. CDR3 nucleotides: TGTGCCAGCAGTTTCCGGGGGTGGGCAGATACGCAGTATTTT.

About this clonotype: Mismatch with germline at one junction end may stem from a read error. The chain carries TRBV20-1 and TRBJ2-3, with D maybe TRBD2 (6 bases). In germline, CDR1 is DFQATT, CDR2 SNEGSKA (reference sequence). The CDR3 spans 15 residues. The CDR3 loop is CSASRAVGSTDTKCF. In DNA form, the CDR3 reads TGCAGTGCTAGCAGGGCGGTCGGGAGCACAGATACGAAGTGTTTT.

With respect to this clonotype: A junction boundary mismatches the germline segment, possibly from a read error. The CDR3 region is CAWSRIASPLHF. CDR3 sequence (DNA): TGCGCCTGGAGCCGGATTGCGTCACCCCTCCACTTT. The rearrangement uses TRBV30 and TRBJ1-6; D is uncertain. This CDR3 is built from 12 residues. Per the germline V gene, CDR1 is GTSNPN and CDR2 is SVGIG (reference sequence).

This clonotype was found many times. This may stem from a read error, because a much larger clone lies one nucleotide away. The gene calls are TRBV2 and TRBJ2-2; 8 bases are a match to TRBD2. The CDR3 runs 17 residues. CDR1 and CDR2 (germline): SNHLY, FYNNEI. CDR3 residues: CVSSEPTRGRTTGELFF. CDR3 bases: TGTGTCAGCAGTGAACCCACCCGCGGGAGGACAACCGGGGAGCTGTTTTTT.

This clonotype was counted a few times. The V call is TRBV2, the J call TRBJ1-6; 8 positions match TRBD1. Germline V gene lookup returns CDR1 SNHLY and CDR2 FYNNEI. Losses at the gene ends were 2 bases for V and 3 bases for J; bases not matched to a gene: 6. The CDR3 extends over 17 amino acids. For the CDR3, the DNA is TGTGCCAGCAGTGAATCGACAGGGGATGTCTATAATTCACCCCTCCACTTT. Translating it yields CASSESTGDVYNSPLHF.

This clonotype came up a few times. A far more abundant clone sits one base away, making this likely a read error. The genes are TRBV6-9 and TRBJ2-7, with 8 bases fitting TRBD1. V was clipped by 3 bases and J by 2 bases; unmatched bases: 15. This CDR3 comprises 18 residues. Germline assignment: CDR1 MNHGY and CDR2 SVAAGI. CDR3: CASSYSKSLTGAPYEQYF. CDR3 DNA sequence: TGTGCCAGCAGTTACTCGAAGTCGTTGACAGGGGCTCCCTACGAGCAGTACTTC.

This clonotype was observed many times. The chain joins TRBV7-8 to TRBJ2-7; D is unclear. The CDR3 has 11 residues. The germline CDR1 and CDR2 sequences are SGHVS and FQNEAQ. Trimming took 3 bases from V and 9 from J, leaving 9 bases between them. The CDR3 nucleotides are TGTGCCAGCAGCTTTTCAGGTCCGCAGTACTTC. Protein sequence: CASSFSGPQYF.

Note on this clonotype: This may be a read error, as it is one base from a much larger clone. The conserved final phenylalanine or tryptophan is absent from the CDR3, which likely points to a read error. CDR3 coding DNA: TGTGCCAGCAGTTACTTAATGGCCACTGAAGCTTTCCTT. Protein sequence: CASSYLMATEAFL. This rearrangement joins TRBV6-2 or TRBV6-3 to TRBJ1-1; D gene unclear. The germline CDR1 and CDR2 sequences are MNHEY and SVGEGT. The CDR3 is 13 residues long. The V gene lost 1 base and the J gene lost 4 bases, with 7 bases spanning the gap.

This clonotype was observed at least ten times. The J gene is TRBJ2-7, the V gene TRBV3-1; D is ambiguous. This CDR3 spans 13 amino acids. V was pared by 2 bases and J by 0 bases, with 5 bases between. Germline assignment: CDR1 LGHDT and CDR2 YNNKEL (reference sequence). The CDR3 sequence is CASSQHSSYEQYF. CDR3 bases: TGTGCCAGCAGCCAACATAGCTCCTACGAGCAGTACTTC.

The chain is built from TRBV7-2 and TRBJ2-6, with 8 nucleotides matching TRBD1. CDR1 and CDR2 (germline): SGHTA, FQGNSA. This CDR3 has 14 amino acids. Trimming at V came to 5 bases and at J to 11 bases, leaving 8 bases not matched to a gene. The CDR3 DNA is TGTGCCAGCAGCACCCAGGGGGCTGCCGACGTCCTGACTTTC. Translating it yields CASSTQGAADVLTF.

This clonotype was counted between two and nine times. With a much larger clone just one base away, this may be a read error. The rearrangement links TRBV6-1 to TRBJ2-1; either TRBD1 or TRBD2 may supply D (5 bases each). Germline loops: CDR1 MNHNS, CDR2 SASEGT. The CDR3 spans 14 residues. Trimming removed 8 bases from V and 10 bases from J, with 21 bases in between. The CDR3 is CASSQEARDREQFF. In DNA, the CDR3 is TGTGCCAGCTCACAGGAGGCCCGGGATAGAGAGCAGTTCTTC.

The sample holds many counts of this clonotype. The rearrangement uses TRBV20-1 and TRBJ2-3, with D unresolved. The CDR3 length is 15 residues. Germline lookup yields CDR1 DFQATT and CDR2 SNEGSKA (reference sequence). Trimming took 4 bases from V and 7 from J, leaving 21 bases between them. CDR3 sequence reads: CSANKPEDLRHTQYF. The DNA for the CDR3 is TGCAGTGCTAACAAACCAGAGGACCTCCGGCATACGCAGTATTTT.

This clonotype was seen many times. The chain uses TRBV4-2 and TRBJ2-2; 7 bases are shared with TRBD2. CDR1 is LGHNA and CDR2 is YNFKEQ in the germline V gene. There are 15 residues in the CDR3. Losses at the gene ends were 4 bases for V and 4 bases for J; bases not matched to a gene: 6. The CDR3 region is CASSRGGGGTGELFF. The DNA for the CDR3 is TGTGCCAGCAGCCGGGGTGGGGGGGGCACCGGGGAGCTGTTTTTT.

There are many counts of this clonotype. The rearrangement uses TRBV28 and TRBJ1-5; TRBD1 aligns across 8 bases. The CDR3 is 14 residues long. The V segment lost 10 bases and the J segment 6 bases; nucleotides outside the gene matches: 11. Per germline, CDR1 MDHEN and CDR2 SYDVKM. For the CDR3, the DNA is TGTGCCACGGAACCGGGACAGGATTTTCAGCCCCAGCATTTT. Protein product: CATEPGQDFQPQHF.

The CDR3 DNA follows: TGCAGTGCTAGCACCGGGACTAGGAACGAGCAGTACTTC. Amino acid sequence: CSASTGTRNEQYF. This sequence joins TRBV20-1 and TRBJ2-7, with 8 bases aligning to TRBD2. The length of the CDR3 is 13 residues. The V gene end was trimmed by 3 bases and the J gene end by 5 bases; junction bases not matched to a gene: 6. Germline lookup yields CDR1 DFQATT and CDR2 SNEGSKA (reference sequence).

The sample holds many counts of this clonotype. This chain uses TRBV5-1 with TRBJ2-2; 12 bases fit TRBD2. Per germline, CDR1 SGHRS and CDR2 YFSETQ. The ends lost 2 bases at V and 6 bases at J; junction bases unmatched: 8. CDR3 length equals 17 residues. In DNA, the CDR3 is TGCGCCAGCAGCTTAGGACTCCGGACTAGCGGGGCCGGGGAGCTGTTTTTT. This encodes CASSLGLRTSGAGELFF.

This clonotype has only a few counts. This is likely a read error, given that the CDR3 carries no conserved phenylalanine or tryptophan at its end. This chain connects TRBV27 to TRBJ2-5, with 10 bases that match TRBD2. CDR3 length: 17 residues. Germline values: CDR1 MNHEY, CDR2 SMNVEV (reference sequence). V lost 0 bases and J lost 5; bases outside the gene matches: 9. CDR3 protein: CASSLSSPSGSQETQYL. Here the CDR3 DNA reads TGTGCCAGCAGTTTATCGAGCCCTAGCGGGAGCCAGGAGACCCAGTACCTC.

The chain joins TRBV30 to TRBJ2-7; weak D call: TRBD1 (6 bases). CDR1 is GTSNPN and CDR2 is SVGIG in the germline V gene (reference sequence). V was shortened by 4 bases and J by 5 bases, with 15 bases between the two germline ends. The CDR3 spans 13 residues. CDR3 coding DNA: TGTGCCTGGATTCGGACAGTGTCTCACGAGCAGTACTTC. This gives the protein CAWIRTVSHEQYF. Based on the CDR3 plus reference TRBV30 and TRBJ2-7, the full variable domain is SQTIHQWPATLVQPVGSPLSLECTVEGTSNPNLYWYRQAAGRGLQLLFYSVGIGQISSEVPQNLSASRPQDRQFILSSKKLLLSDSGFYLCAWIRTVSHEQYFGPGTRLTVT.